The 8 T cell receptor beta chains below were found in one sample sequenced in a study of cytomegalovirus exposure and HLA in healthy donors. Sequencing was performed with immunoSEQ multiplex PCR; in TCRdb, only in-frame clones are kept and a portion is missing. This sample has 350,000 or so clones, with roughly 90% found just once. Sequencing was done on a sample of PBMCs. The receptors derive from a young woman in good health and CMV-seronegative.

The gene calls are TRBV11-1 and TRBJ1-2; weak D call: TRBD1 (5 bases). The CDR3 covers 16 residues. V was clipped by 0 bases and J by 0 bases, with 11 bases between them. Looked up from germline, CDR1 is SGHAT and CDR2 is FQDESV (reference sequence). CDR3 amino acids: CASSLAGHSANYGYTF. CDR3 sequence (DNA): TGTGCCAGCAGCTTAGCCGGACACTCAGCTAACTATGGCTACACCTTC.

The V call is TRBV27, the J call TRBJ1-2; 8 nucleotides match TRBD1. The germline gives CDR1 MNHEY, CDR2 SMNVEV (reference sequence). J gave up 8 bases and V 4 bases, and 9 bases lay outside the gene matches. There are 14 residues in the CDR3. CDR3 residues: CASSYRGRMSGYTF. In DNA, the CDR3 is TGTGCCAGCAGTTACAGGGGGAGGATGTCGGGCTACACCTTC.

For the CDR3, the DNA is TGTGCCAGCAGTTACTCGCGGGGGCGGTTCTCCTACGAGCAGTACTTC. This sequence encodes CASSYSRGRFSYEQYF. The chain carries TRBV6-5 and TRBJ2-7; maybe TRBD2 (7 bases). The V gene's germline CDR1 is MNHEY and CDR2 SVGAGI. This CDR3 comprises 16 residues. V was trimmed by 0 bases and J by 0 bases, leaving 12 bases between them.

This clone showed up just a few times. CDR3 region: CASSLTSYNEQFF. CDR3 coding DNA: TGTGCCAGCAGCTTGACTAGCTACAATGAGCAGTTCTTC. The chain employs TRBV5-5 and TRBJ2-1; a weak D match, TRBD2 (5 bases). V lost 1 base and J 3 bases, leaving 5 bases between the germline ends. The CDR3 loop spans 13 amino acids. Germline V CDR1 and CDR2: SGHKS, YYEKEE (reference sequence). The full variable domain, its missing parts supplied by reference TRBV5-5 and TRBJ2-1, is DAGVTQSPTHLIKTRGQQVTLRCSPISGHKSVSWYQQVLGQGPQFIFQYYEKEERGRGNFPDRFSARQFPNYSSELNVNALLLGDSALYLCASSLTSYNEQFFGPGTRLTVL.

This chain links TRBV6-5 with TRBJ1-5; TRBD1 might be the D (5 bases). Per the germline V gene, CDR1 is MNHEY and CDR2 is SVGAGI. The germline V and J ends were trimmed by 7 bases and 6 bases, with 16 bases remaining between them. The CDR3 spans 14 residues. This chain's CDR3 is CASTIIDGGQPQHF. The CDR3 DNA reads TGTGCCAGCACCATTATTGACGGGGGTCAGCCCCAGCATTTT.

The chain is built from TRBV18 and TRBJ1-2; D possibly corresponds to TRBD1 (5 bases). The V gene's germline CDR1 is KGHSH and CDR2 LQKENI. Deletions cut 0 bases from V and 5 bases from J, with 13 bases between. The CDR3 covers 15 residues. The CDR3, as DNA: TGTGCCAGCTCACCACCGGTCTTAGGGACTTATGGCTACACCTTC. Amino acid sequence: CASSPPVLGTYGYTF.

This clone was seen just once. The chain has TRBV16 and TRBJ1-1; a possible D gene is TRBD1 (6 bases). The V end was cut by 4 bases, the J end by 10 bases, with 22 bases between. CDR1 and CDR2 (germline): KGHSY, FQNENV. The CDR3 totals 15 residues. CDR3 nucleotides: TGTGCCAGCAGCCTCCTCGAAGCGGGGGGCGGGGGAGCTTTCTTT. Translation gives CASSLLEAGGGGAFF.

This clone occurred once. The rearrangement joins TRBV19 to TRBJ1-5, with 10 bases lining up with TRBD1. CDR1 and CDR2 from the germline V gene are LNHDA and SQIVND (reference sequence). The ends lost 3 bases at V and 6 bases at J; junction bases unmatched: 5. This CDR3 comprises 15 residues. Here the CDR3 DNA reads TGTGCCAGTAGTATGGGACAGGGGAGGATTCAGCCCCAGCATTTT. It specifies CASSMGQGRIQPQHF. The whole variable domain, filled in from reference TRBV19 and TRBJ1-5, reads DGGITQSPKYLFRKEGQNVTLSCEQNLNHDAMYWYRQDPGQGLRLIYYSQIVNDFQKGDIAEGYSVSREKKESFPLTVTSAQKNPTAFYLCASSMGQGRIQPQHFGDGTRLSIL.